A selection of T cell receptor beta chains follows, all from one sample in a study of blood T cell repertoires in COVID-19. Method: immunoSEQ multiplex PCR; TCRdb's copy keeps in-frame clones and lacks some. The sample has about 190,000 clones; just under 80% are singletons. The source material was peripheral blood. These receptors were collected from a woman over 75 with active or convalescent COVID-19. The CDR3 runs from the conserved cysteine through the conserved F or W. D genes are given only for firm matches. Clone size is given for some rows only: seen once, a few or many times, or a class if the clone is expanded.

j_call d_call clone_size v_call cdr3_aa cdr3_nt
TRBJ1-1 NA NA TRBV2 CASSTRGGSPEAFF TGTGCCAGCAGTACCCGAGGGGGTAGCCCTGAAGCTTTCTTT
TRBJ2-1 TRBD2 NA TRBV6-5 CASSPGTSSYNEQFF TGTGCCAGCAGCCCCGGGACTAGCAGCTACAATGAGCAGTTCTTC
TRBJ1-4 TRBD1 NA TRBV4-2 CASSQGGDRAILEKLFF TGTGCCAGCAGCCAGGGGGGGGACAGGGCGATTTTAGAAAAACTGTTTTTT
TRBJ2-4 NA NA TRBV5-1 CASSLGQGVKNIQYF TGCGCCAGCAGCTTGGGGCAGGGCGTCAAAAACATTCAGTACTTC
TRBJ2-2 NA NA TRBV5-8 CASSAPAGVWNTGELFF TGTGCCAGCAGCGCCCCTGCCGGGGTTTGGAACACCGGGGAGCTGTTTTTT
TRBJ1-2 NA NA TRBV5-4 CASSLDGLSGGYTF TGTGCCAGCAGCTTGGACGGTCTCTCTGGTGGCTACACCTTC
TRBJ1-4 TRBD1 NA TRBV4-1 CASSPTARTGFNEKLFF TGCGCCAGCAGCCCGACGGCGCGGACAGGCTTTAATGAAAAACTGTTTTTT
TRBJ1-4 TRBD1 few TRBV5-1 CASSLARGDEKLFF TGCGCCAGCAGCTTGGCCAGGGGGGATGAAAAACTGTTTTTT
TRBJ2-5 NA NA TRBV6-5 CATNKDTLQETQYF TGTGCCACAAACAAGGACACCTTACAAGAGACCCAGTACTTC
TRBJ2-2 NA NA TRBV5-5 CASSLTGINTGELFF TGTGCCAGCAGCTTGACGGGGATCAACACCGGGGAGCTGTTTTTT
TRBJ1-2 NA NA TRBV6-5 CASSHGGNGYTF TGTGCCAGCAGCCACGGAGGGAACGGCTACACCTTC
TRBJ1-1 NA NA TRBV6-5 CASSYDPRGSGTEAFF TGTGCCAGCAGTTATGACCCTAGGGGGAGTGGCACTGAAGCTTTCTTT
TRBJ2-2 NA few TRBV5-4 CASSLDGGRNTGELFF TGTGCCAGCAGCTTAGACGGGGGTCGGAACACCGGGGAGCTGTTTTTT
TRBJ1-3 NA NA TRBV6-5 CASSGRTASGNTIYF TGTGCCAGCAGCGGGAGGACAGCCTCTGGAAACACCATATATTTT
TRBJ2-7 TRBD1 few TRBV30 CAWNPGTGAYEQYF TGTGCCTGGAATCCCGGGACAGGGGCCTACGAGCAGTACTTC
TRBJ2-1 NA NA TRBV6-4 CASSAGEGHNEQFF TGTGCCAGCAGTGCAGGGGAGGGGCACAATGAGCAGTTCTTC
TRBJ2-3 TRBD2 NA TRBV7-8 CASSLAPSGITDTQYF TGTGCCAGCAGCTTAGCTCCTAGCGGGATCACAGATACGCAGTATTTT
TRBJ2-7 TRBD1 NA TRBV18 CASSPGTGAYEQYF TGTGCCAGCTCACCCGGGACAGGGGCCTACGAGCAGTACTTC
TRBJ1-1 NA NA TRBV2 CASNFFRENTEAFF TGTGCCAGCAATTTTTTTCGGGAGAACACTGAAGCTTTCTTT
TRBJ2-1 TRBD2 NA TRBV18 CAGVELAGESYNEQFF TGTGCCGGAGTCGAACTAGCGGGGGAGTCCTACAATGAGCAGTTCTTC
TRBJ2-3 TRBD2 NA TRBV3-1/TRBV3-2 CASSPRLGGGFTDTQYF TGTGCCAGCAGCCCAAGATTGGGCGGGGGGTTCACAGATACGCAGTATTTT
TRBJ2-1 TRBD2 NA TRBV11-2 CASSGLAGGFSYNEQFF TGTGCCAGCAGCGGCCTAGCGGGGGGGTTCTCCTACAATGAGCAGTTCTTC
TRBJ1-2 TRBD1 NA TRBV6-2/TRBV6-3 CASSDSPGQGDYTF TGTGCCAGCAGTGACTCTCCGGGACAGGGGGACTACACCTTC
TRBJ2-2 TRBD2 NA TRBV24-1 CATSDLERGPLRGELFF TGTGCCACCAGTGATTTGGAGCGGGGGCCGCTCAGGGGGGAGCTGTTTTTT
TRBJ2-7 TRBD1 few TRBV10-3 CAIGERGQGRYEQYF TGTGCCATAGGGGAAAGAGGACAGGGGCGCTACGAGCAGTACTTC
TRBJ1-2 NA NA TRBV7-2 CASSPRGSSGYTF TGTGCCAGCAGCCCCAGGGGTAGTAGTGGCTACACCTTC
TRBJ2-2 TRBD2 NA TRBV5-6 CASSLGGGMATGELFF TGTGCCAGCAGCTTGGGCGGGGGGATGGCGACCGGGGAGCTGTTTTTT
TRBJ2-7 TRBD2 NA TRBV28 CASSWTSGGPGLSYEQYF TGTGCCAGCAGTTGGACTAGCGGGGGCCCCGGTTTATCCTACGAGCAGTACTTC
TRBJ2-2 TRBD1 once TRBV4-2 CASSLAPGQGTGELFF TGTGCCAGCAGCCTGGCACCCGGACAGGGAACCGGGGAGCTGTTTTTT
TRBJ2-2 NA NA TRBV9 CASTGRAQGNTGELFF TGTGCCAGCACCGGCAGGGCACAGGGGAACACCGGGGAGCTGTTTTTT
TRBJ2-7 NA NA TRBV7-6 CASSPGYTSYEQYF TGTGCCAGCAGCCCAGGATATACTTCCTACGAGCAGTACTTC
TRBJ2-1 NA NA TRBV27 CASSGDNNEQFF TGTGCCAGCAGTGGAGATAACAATGAGCAGTTCTTC
TRBJ1-1 NA NA TRBV6-6 CASSPGGFNTEAFF TGTGCCAGCAGTCCAGGAGGATTCAACACTGAAGCTTTCTTT
TRBJ2-7 TRBD2 NA TRBV20-1 CSASSGGAYEQYF TGCAGTGCTAGTAGCGGGGGGGCCTACGAGCAGTACTTC